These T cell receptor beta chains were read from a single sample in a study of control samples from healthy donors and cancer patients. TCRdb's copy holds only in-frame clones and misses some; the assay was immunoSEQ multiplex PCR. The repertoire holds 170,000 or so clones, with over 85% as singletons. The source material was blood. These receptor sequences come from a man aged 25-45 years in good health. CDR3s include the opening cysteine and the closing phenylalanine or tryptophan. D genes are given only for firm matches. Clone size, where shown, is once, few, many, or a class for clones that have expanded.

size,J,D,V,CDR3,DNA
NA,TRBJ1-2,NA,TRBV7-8,CASSLYGGQDGYTF,TGTGCCAGCAGCTTATATGGGGGCCAGGACGGCTACACCTTC
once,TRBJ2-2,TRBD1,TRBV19,CASRPGGPNTGELFF,TGTGCCAGTAGACCAGGGGGCCCGAACACCGGGGAGCTGTTTTTT
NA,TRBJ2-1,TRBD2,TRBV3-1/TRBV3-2,CASSQGLAGGHEQFF,TGTGCCAGCAGCCAGGGACTAGCGGGGGGGCATGAGCAGTTCTTC
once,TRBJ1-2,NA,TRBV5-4,CASPSARKGGYTF,TGTGCCAGCCCCTCGGCCCGTAAGGGAGGCTACACCTTC
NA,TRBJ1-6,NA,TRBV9,CASSVGPLAYNSPLHF,TGTGCCAGCAGCGTAGGGCCACTAGCCTATAATTCACCCCTCCACTTT
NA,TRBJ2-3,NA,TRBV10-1,CASSSGLTDTQYF,TGCGCCAGCAGTTCCGGCCTCACAGATACGCAGTATTTT
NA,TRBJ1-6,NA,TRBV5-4,CASSLEKGLPYNSPLHF,TGTGCCAGCAGCTTGGAAAAGGGACTCCCTTATAATTCACCCCTCCACTTT
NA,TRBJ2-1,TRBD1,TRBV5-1,CASSLKGAGRDEQFF,TGCGCCAGCAGCTTGAAGGGGGCTGGCCGAGATGAGCAGTTCTTC
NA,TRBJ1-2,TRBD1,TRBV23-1,CASSQLAAGGDNLHGYTF,TGCGCCAGCAGTCAATTGGCGGCAGGGGGGGATAATCTACATGGCTACACCTTC
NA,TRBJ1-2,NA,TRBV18,CASSPEQAPGYTF,TGTGCCAGCTCACCTGAACAGGCGCCTGGCTACACCTTC
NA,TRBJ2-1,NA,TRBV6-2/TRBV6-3,CASTPPAGRESGNEQFF,TGTGCCAGCACCCCACCCGCGGGAAGGGAGTCTGGCAATGAGCAGTTCTTC
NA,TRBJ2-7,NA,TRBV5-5,CASSLWGNSPYEQYF,TGTGCCAGCAGCTTGTGGGGGAACAGTCCCTACGAGCAGTACTTC
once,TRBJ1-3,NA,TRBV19,CASSTGGYSGNTIYF,TGTGCCAGTAGTACGGGGGGTTACTCTGGAAACACCATATATTTT
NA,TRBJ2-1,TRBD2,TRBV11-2,CASSDGTSGVNEQFF,TGTGCCAGCAGCGACGGGACTAGCGGGGTCAATGAGCAGTTCTTC
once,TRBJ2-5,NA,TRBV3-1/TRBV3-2,CASSLRGQETQYF,TGTGCCAGCAGCCTGAGAGGACAAGAGACCCAGTACTTC
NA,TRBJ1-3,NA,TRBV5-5,CASSLGQTGSGNTIYF,TGTGCCAGCAGCTTGGGGCAGACCGGCTCTGGAAACACCATATATTTT
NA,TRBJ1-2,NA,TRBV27,CASSSRTPYGYTF,TGTGCCAGCAGTTCCCGGACACCTTATGGCTACACCTTC
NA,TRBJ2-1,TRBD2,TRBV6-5,CASSSSGRTKEQFF,TGTGCCAGCAGTTCTAGCGGGAGGACTAAGGAGCAGTTCTTC
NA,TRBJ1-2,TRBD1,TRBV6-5,CASSSGTGGNYGYTF,TGTGCCAGCAGTTCTGGGACAGGGGGCAACTATGGCTACACCTTC
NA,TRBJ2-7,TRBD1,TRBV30,CAWRRQGGSYEQYF,TGTGCCTGGAGACGACAGGGGGGGTCCTACGAGCAGTACTTC
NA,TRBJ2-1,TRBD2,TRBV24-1,CATSDPTTSGSSYNEQFF,TGTGCCACCAGTGATCCAACCACTAGCGGGAGCTCCTACAATGAGCAGTTCTTC
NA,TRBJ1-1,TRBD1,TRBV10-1,CASSPDRVNTEAFF,TGCGCCAGCAGTCCGGACAGGGTGAACACTGAAGCTTTCTTT
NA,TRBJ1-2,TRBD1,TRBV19,CASSLDRGTHGYTF,TGTGCCAGTAGTTTGGACAGGGGAACTCATGGCTACACCTTC
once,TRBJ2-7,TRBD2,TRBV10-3,CAISGGGYEQYF,TGTGCCATCAGTGGGGGGGGGTACGAGCAGTACTTC
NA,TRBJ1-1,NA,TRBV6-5,CASSYSGGLYTEAFF,TGTGCCAGCAGTTACTCGGGGGGTTTGTACACTGAAGCTTTCTTT
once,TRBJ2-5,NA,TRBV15,CATSRDETGIQETQYF,TGTGCCACCAGCAGAGATGAGACGGGAATTCAAGAGACCCAGTACTTC
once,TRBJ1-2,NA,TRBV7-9,CASSWGAAGYTF,TGTGCCAGCAGCTGGGGGGCAGCTGGCTACACCTTC
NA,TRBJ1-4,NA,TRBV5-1,CASSEGVSNEKLFF,TGCGCCAGCAGCGAGGGAGTTTCTAATGAAAAACTGTTTTTT
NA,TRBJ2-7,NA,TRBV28,CASRRALSLGSYEQYF,TGTGCCAGCAGGAGGGCCCTGAGTTTGGGGTCCTACGAGCAGTACTTC
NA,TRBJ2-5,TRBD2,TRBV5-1,CASSLEGTSGRGETQYF,TGCGCCAGCAGCTTGGAAGGGACTAGCGGGAGGGGGGAGACCCAGTACTTC
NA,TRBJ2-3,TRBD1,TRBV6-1,CASSARQGRGTDTQYF,TGTGCCAGCAGTGCCCGACAGGGCCGAGGCACAGATACGCAGTATTTT
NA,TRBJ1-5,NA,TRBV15,CATSRGPGGGNQPQHF,TGTGCCACCAGCAGAGGACCCGGGGGAGGCAATCAGCCCCAGCATTTT
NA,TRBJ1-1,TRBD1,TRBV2,CASSDRRGHTEAFF,TGTGCCAGCAGTGACCGCAGGGGGCACACTGAAGCTTTCTTT
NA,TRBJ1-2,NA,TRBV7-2,CASSLVRIWDGYTF,TGTGCCAGCAGCTTAGTTAGGATCTGGGATGGCTACACCTTC
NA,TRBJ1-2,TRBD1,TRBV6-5,CATLRDRRAGGYTF,TGTGCTACCTTGCGGGACAGGCGCGCTGGGGGCTACACCTTC
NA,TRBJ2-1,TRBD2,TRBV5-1,CASSLLAGIYNEQFF,TGCGCCAGCAGTTTACTAGCGGGAATCTACAATGAGCAGTTCTTC
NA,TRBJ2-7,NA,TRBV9,CASSVDGTGLYEQYF,TGTGCCAGCAGCGTAGATGGAACAGGGCTCTACGAGCAGTACTTC
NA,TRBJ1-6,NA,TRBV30,CAWDGRRNSPLHF,TGTGCCTGGGACGGACGGAGAAATTCACCCCTCCACTTT
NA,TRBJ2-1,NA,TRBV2,CASRYDGSEQFF,TGTGCCAGCAGATACGACGGTAGTGAGCAGTTCTTC
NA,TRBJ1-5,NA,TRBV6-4,CASRTQGGGNQPQHF,TGTGCCAGCAGGACACAGGGTGGCGGCAATCAGCCCCAGCATTTT